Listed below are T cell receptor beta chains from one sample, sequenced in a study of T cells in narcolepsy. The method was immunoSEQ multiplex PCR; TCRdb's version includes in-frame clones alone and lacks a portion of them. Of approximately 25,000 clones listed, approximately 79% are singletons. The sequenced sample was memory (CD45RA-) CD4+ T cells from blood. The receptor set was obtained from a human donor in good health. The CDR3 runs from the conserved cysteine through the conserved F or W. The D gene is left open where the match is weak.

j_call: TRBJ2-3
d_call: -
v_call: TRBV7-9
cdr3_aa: CASSLGSLDTQYF

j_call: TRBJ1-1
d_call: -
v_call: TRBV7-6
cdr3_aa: CASSLVGSGSYEGTEAFF

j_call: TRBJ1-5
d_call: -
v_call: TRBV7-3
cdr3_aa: CASSSSRGQPQHF

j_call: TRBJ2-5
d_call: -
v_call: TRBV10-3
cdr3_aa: CAISDSEGSGTQYF

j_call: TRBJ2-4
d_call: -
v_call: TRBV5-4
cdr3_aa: CASSLLQGASKNIQYF

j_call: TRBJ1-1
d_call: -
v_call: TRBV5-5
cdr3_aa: CASSLQMNTEAFF

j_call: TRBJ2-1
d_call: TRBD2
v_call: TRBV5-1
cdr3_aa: CASSFGGERYNEQFF

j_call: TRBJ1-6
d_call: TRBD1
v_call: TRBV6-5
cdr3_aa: CASSYTGQGNSPLHF

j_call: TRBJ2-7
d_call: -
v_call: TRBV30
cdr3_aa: CAWSQDSGTSYEQYF

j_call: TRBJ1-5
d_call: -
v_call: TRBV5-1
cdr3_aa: CASSTVPGNQPQHF

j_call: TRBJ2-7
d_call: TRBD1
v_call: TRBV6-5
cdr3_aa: CASSARGRRYF

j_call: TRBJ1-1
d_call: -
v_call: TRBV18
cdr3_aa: CASGQAGRGAAFF

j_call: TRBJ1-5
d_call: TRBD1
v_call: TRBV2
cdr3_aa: CASSGQGDLGPQHF

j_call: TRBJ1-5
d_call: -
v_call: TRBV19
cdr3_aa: CASSIGRQAGHQPQHF

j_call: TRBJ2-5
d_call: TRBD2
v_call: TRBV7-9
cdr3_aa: CASSLRGLAAQETQYF

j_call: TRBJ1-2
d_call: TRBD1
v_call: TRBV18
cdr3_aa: CASSPIQGQGPSSYGYTF

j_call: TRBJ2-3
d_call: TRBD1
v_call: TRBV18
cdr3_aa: CASSPGTGHTDTQYF

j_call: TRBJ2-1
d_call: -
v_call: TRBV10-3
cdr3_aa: CAISEIKDNEQFF

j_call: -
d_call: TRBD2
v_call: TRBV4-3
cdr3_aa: CASSQDAGETYEQYF

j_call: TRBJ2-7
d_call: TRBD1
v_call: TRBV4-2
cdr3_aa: CASSPRTGGRNEQYF

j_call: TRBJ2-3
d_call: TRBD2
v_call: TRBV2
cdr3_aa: CASNEGGGDTQYF

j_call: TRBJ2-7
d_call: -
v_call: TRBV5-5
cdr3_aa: CASSLGGVSSYEQYF

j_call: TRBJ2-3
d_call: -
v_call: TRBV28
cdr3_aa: CASSFQGGTDTQYF

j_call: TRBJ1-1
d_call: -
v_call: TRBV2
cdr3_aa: CATTQAENTEAFF

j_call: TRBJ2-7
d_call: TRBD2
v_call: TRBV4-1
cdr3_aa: CASSQLTAGVKYF

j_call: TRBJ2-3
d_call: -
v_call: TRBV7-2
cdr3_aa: CASSPRRAGTSTDTQYF

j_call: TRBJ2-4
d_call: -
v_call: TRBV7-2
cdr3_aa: CASSLDRGMGKSQYF

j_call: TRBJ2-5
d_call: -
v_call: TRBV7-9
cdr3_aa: CASIVSGETQYF

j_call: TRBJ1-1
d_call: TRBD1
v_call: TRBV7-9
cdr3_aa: CASSLEGTGVNTEAFF

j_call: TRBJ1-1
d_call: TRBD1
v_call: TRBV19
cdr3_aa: CASRQGQSIAEAFF

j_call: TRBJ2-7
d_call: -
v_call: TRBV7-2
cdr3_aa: CASSLAGLSHYEQYF

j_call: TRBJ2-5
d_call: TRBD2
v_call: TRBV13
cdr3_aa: CASSPVGTRSETQYF

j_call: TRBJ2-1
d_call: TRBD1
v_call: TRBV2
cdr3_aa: CASDGGTGDNEQFF

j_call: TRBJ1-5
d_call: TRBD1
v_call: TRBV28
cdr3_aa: CASSYFPSRYRGRPSNQPQHF

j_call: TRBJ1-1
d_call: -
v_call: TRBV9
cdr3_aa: CASGGGSGDNTEAFF

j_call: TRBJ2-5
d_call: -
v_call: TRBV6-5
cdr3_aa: CASSRTGKETQYF

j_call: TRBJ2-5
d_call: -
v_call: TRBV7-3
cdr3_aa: CASSLSSWETQYF

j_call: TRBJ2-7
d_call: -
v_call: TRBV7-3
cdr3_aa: CASSARAEGEQYF

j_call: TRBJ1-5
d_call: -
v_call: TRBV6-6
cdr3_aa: CASSYRGYENQPQHF

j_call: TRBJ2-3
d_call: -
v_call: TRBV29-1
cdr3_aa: CSADGSGTDTQYF

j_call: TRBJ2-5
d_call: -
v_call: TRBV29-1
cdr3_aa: CSARAPGETQYF

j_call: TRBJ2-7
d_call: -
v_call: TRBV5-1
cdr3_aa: CASSPGSTPPYEQYF

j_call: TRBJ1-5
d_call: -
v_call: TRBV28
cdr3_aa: CASSSSRPQHF

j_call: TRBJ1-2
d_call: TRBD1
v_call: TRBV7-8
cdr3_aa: CASSLARPGQVYTF

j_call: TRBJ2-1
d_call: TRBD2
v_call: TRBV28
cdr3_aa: CASSPPGLVGDRQFF

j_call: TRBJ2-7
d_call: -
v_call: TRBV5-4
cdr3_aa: CASSLVRNEQYF

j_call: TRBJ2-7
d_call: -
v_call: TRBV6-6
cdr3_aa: CASSPTISSYEQYF

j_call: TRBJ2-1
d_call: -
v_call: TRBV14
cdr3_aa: CASSQALGYNEQFF

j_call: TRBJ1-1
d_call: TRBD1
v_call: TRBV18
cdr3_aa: CASSPTGGRSANTEAFF

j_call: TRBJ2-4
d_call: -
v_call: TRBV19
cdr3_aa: CASSIWQGEAKNIQYF

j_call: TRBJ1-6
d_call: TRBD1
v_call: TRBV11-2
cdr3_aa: CASRGVRGQSPLHF

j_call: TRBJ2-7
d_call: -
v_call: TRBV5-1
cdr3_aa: CASSLGTALGTYEQYF

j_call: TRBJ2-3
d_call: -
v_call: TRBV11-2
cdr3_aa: CASSLRRTDTQYF